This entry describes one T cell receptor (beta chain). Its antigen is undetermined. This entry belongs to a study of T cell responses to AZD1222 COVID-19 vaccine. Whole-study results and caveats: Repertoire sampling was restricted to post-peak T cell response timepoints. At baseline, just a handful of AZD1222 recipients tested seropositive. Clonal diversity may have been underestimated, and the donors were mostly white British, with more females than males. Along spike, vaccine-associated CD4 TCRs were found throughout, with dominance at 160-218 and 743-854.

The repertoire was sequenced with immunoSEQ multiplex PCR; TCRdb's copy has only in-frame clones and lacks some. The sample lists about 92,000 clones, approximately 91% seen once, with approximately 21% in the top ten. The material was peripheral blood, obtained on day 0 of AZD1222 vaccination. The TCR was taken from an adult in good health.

The CDR3 is CATGPPTGATPDGEAFF. The CDR3 DNA reads as TGTGCCACCGGACCCCCAACGGGGGCGACCCCTGACGGTGAAGCTTTCTTT. The chain links TRBV24-1 to TRBJ1-1, with D possibly being TRBD1 (6 bases). Trimming cost V 9 bases and J 7 bases, with 29 bases left between them. Germline CDR1 is KGHDR and CDR2 is SFDVKD. CDR3 length: 17 amino acids.